These 27 T cell receptor beta chains came from one sample sequenced in a study of T-cell reconstitution after alpha-beta-depleted transplantation in children. Researchers prepared the TCRbeta library using unique molecular identifiers, the study reports. TCRdb reprocessed the PCR reads with MiXCR, giving one entry per CDR3 protein. The sample carries nearly 400,000 distinct CDR3 sequences, roughly 20% recorded once. Material: PBMCs from the stem cell graft donor, obtained from the stem cell graft. These receptor sequences come from a human donor who donated a stem cell graft to a child with acute myeloid leukemia.

This clonotype occurred a few times. The chain joins TRBV4-2 to TRBJ2-7; 9 bases align to TRBD2. Germline CDR1 LGHNA, CDR2 YNFKEQ. Trimming cost V 0 bases and J 3 bases; bases outside gene matches: 9. CDR3 length: 17 amino acids. The CDR3 nucleotides are TGTGCCAGCAGCCAAGAGACGCTGCTAGCGGGGAACTACGAGCAGTACTTC. Translation gives CASSQETLLAGNYEQYF.

The sample holds a few counts of this clonotype. Here the CDR3 reads CASKPGQVAYEQYF. CDR3 coding DNA: TGTGCCAGCAAACCGGGACAAGTCGCCTACGAGCAGTACTTC. This rearrangement joins TRBV6-1 to TRBJ2-7, with D perhaps matching TRBD1 (6 bases). The V gene's germline CDR1 is MNHNS and CDR2 SASEGT. The CDR3 runs to 14 residues. V gave up 7 bases and J gave up 2 bases, with 15 bases separating them.

V is TRBV5-1 and J is TRBJ2-7, with 9 nucleotides matching TRBD1. The CDR3 is 16 residues long. V gave up 0 bases and J gave up 3 bases; unmatched junction bases: 7. Germline V gene lookup returns CDR1 SGHRS and CDR2 YFSETQ. In DNA form, the CDR3 reads TGCGCCAGCAGCTTGGACGGACAGGGGACAGTCTACGAGCAGTACTTC. Protein: CASSLDGQGTVYEQYF. The variable domain in full, completed from reference TRBV5-1 and TRBJ2-7, reads KAGVTQTPRYLIKTRGQQVTLSCSPISGHRSVSWYQQTPGQGLQFLFEYFSETQRNKGNFPGRFSGRQFSNSRSEMNVSTLELGDSALYLCASSLDGQGTVYEQYFGPGTRLTVT.

V usage is TRBV15 and J usage is TRBJ2-3; 7 bases fit TRBD2. The germline V gene encodes CDR1 LNHNV and CDR2 YYDKDF (reference sequence). The CDR3 covers 17 residues. The V gene end was trimmed by 3 bases and the J gene end by 2 bases; junction bases not matched to a gene: 11. The CDR3 protein is CATSRKVSAGITDTQYF. The CDR3, as DNA: TGTGCCACCAGCAGGAAAGTATCAGCGGGGATCACAGATACGCAGTATTTT.

This clonotype appeared many times. This chain joins TRBV20-1 and TRBJ2-7, with 9 bases identical to TRBD2. V lost 5 bases and J lost 8; bases outside the gene matches: 13. This CDR3 has 14 amino acids. CDR1 and CDR2 from the germline V gene are DFQATT and SNEGSKA (reference sequence). This CDR3 is CSARPGLAGRQQYF. CDR3 sequence (DNA): TGCAGTGCTCGCCCGGGGCTAGCGGGGCGGCAGCAGTACTTC.

This chain uses TRBV7-9 with TRBJ2-2; the D gene is possibly TRBD1 (6 bases). Germline CDR1 SEHNR, CDR2 FQNEAQ (reference sequence). The CDR3 contains 17 residues. Trimming took 4 bases from V and 3 from J, leaving 18 bases between them. The CDR3: CASSWILQGSDTGELFF. The DNA for the CDR3 is TGTGCCAGCAGCTGGATACTTCAGGGGAGCGACACCGGGGAGCTGTTTTTT.

This chain links TRBV7-2 with TRBJ2-7; unclear D gene. V lost 1 base to trimming and J lost 3 bases, with 10 bases between them. This CDR3 is built from 14 residues. In germline, CDR1 is SGHTA, CDR2 FQGNSA. CDR3 region: CASSLVDPLYEQYF. The CDR3 nucleotides are TGTGCCAGCAGCTTAGTAGATCCCCTCTACGAGCAGTACTTC. Using reference TRBV7-2 and TRBJ2-7 for the parts outside the CDR3, the full variable domain is GAGVSQSPSNKVTEKGKDVELRCDPISGHTALYWYRQSLGQGLEFLIYFQGNSAPDKSGLPSDRFSAERTGGSVSTLTIQRTQQEDSAVYLCASSLVDPLYEQYFGPGTRLTVT.

This clonotype was observed a few times. CDR3 residues: CASSSLGTSYNEQFF. As DNA, the CDR3 is TGTGCCAGCAGCTCGCTCGGCACCTCCTACAATGAGCAGTTCTTC. The chain joins TRBV28 to TRBJ2-1, with D hard to call. Trimming took 6 bases from V and 0 from J, leaving 12 bases between them. The CDR3 is 15 amino acids. The germline CDR1 and CDR2 sequences are MDHEN and SYDVKM.

The sample holds many counts of this clonotype. The chain combines TRBV9 with TRBJ2-1; 13 bases match TRBD2. CDR3 length: 16 amino acids. In germline, CDR1 is SGDLS, CDR2 YYNGEE. V dropped 2 bases and J dropped 12; count of bases not matched to a gene: 11. Here the CDR3 reads CASSVRLAGGWMGQFF. The CDR3 DNA sequence: TGTGCCAGCAGCGTGCGACTAGCGGGAGGATGGATGGGGCAGTTCTTC.

The CDR3 spells CASSLTGQLNSPLHF. CDR3 nucleotide sequence: TGTGCCAGCAGCTTAACGGGACAGCTTAATTCACCCCTCCACTTT. V and J are TRBV7-2 and TRBJ1-6; 7 bases match TRBD1. V was clipped by 2 bases and J by 6 bases; unmatched bases: 4. Germline CDR1 reads SGHTA; CDR2 reads FQGNSA. This CDR3 spans 15 amino acids.

The sample holds a few counts of this clonotype. The rearrangement joins TRBV24-1 to TRBJ2-7, with a tentative D call TRBD1 (6 bases). Germline-derived CDR1 and CDR2 are KGHDR and SFDVKD. The CDR3 runs to 13 residues. Trimming removed 7 bases at V and 6 bases at J, with 15 bases between. For the CDR3, the DNA is TGTGCCACCAGCGTAAAGGGGACACGCGAGCAGTACTTC. Translating gives CATSVKGTREQYF.

The table lists this clonotype with many counts. The chain is built from TRBV7-9 and TRBJ2-7; maybe TRBD2 (5 bases). The ends were cut back, 3 bases at V and 0 bases at J, with 9 bases in the middle. The CDR3 is 14 residues long. Germline lookup yields CDR1 SEHNR and CDR2 FQNEAQ (reference sequence). The CDR3 region is CASSLDGNSYEQYF. For the CDR3, the DNA is TGTGCCAGCAGCTTGGACGGGAACTCCTACGAGCAGTACTTC. Together with reference TRBV7-9 and TRBJ2-7, the CDR3 gives the full variable domain: DTGVSQNPRHKITKRGQNVTFRCDPISEHNRLYWYRQTLGQGPEFLTYFQNEAQLEKSRLLSDRFSAERPKGSFSTLEIQRTEQGDSAMYLCASSLDGNSYEQYFGPGTRLTVT.

In its sample, this clonotype was seen once. The V gene is TRBV6-2 or TRBV6-3, the J gene TRBJ2-7, with 15 bases matching TRBD2. V trimming: 5 bases; J trimming: 6 bases; junction bases outside the gene matches: 23. The CDR3 covers 21 residues. Germline CDR1 reads MNHEY; CDR2 reads SVGEGT. For the CDR3, the DNA is TGTGCCAGCAGTCAATCGACCCTGGGACTAGCGGGAGGCCGATCTCTGGGCGAGCAGTACTTC. Translation gives CASSQSTLGLAGGRSLGEQYF.

V gene TRBV4-1 combines with J gene TRBJ2-1; 10 positions match TRBD2. This CDR3 has 17 amino acids. V lost 1 base to trimming and J lost 4 bases; unmatched junction nucleotides: 7. Germline CDR1 reads MGHRA; CDR2 reads YSYEKL. CDR3 sequence reads: CASSQGPLAGRYNEQFF. CDR3 in DNA: TGCGCCAGCAGCCAAGGGCCACTAGCGGGACGGTACAATGAGCAGTTCTTC.

This clonotype has just a few counts. The rearrangement links TRBV20-1 to TRBJ2-7; a possible D gene is TRBD2 (5 bases). Germline CDR1 reads DFQATT; CDR2 reads SNEGSKA (reference sequence). Deletions cut 5 bases from V and 9 bases from J, with 17 bases between. This CDR3 has 12 residues. The CDR3 spells CSAALVRARQYF. CDR3 bases: TGCAGTGCTGCCCTCGTGCGGGCACGGCAGTACTTC.

This clonotype has a single count. A much larger clone lies one base from this, so it may be a read error. The CDR3 carries no conserved terminal phenylalanine or tryptophan, so it likely arises from a read error. The CDR3 sequence: CASTRQLKDEQFC. The CDR3 region has the DNA TGTGCCAGCACCAGGCAGCTTAAGGATGAGCAGTTCTGC. The V call is TRBV6-1, the J call TRBJ2-1; D is ambiguous. This CDR3 contains 13 residues. V was clipped by 7 bases and J by 8 bases, with 15 bases between them. Looked up from germline, CDR1 is MNHNS and CDR2 is SASEGT.

The chain recombines TRBV6-1 with TRBJ2-2; the D is unclear. The CDR3 extends over 15 amino acids. Trimming removed 5 bases from V and 2 bases from J, with 12 bases in between. The V gene's germline CDR1 is MNHNS and CDR2 SASEGT. The CDR3 DNA is TGTGCCAGCAGTCATCCAGCACTTAACACCGGGGAGCTGTTTTTT. Amino acids: CASSHPALNTGELFF.

This clonotype was found a few times. The chain employs TRBV12-3 or TRBV12-4 and TRBJ2-7, with 7 positions matching TRBD2. The trim removed 6 bases at V and 5 bases at J, leaving 16 bases unmatched. The CDR3 contains 16 residues. The CDR3 DNA reads as TGTGCCAGCAGCTACAATCTCCTGGCGGGAGTCCACGAGCAGTACTTC. It codes for CASSYNLLAGVHEQYF.

The chain employs TRBV15 and TRBJ1-5; no reliable D call. The V end was cut by 1 base, the J end by 1 base, with 5 bases between. The length of the CDR3 is 14 residues. CDR1 LNHNV and CDR2 YYDKDF come from the germline V gene (reference sequence). In DNA form, the CDR3 reads TGTGCCACCAGCAGAGCAGAGAGCAATCAGCCCCAGCATTTT. Protein sequence: CATSRAESNQPQHF.

The rearrangement links TRBV6-1 to TRBJ1-1, with a tentative D call TRBD1 (6 bases). V was cut by 6 bases and J by 5 bases, with 13 bases left in between. The CDR3 contains 13 residues. CDR1 is MNHNS, CDR2 SASEGT, per germline. The CDR3 here is CASRSHRDTEAFF. Written as DNA, the CDR3 is TGTGCCAGCAGGTCTCACAGGGATACTGAAGCTTTCTTT.

This clonotype was counted between two and nine times. The gene calls are TRBV28 and TRBJ2-7, with D tentatively TRBD2 (7 bases). CDR3 size: 14 residues. Trimming took 6 bases from V and 4 from J, leaving 16 bases between them. Germline V gene data show CDR1 as MDHEN and CDR2 as SYDVKM. The CDR3 protein is CASSNRGGRYEQYF. The CDR3 nucleotides are TGTGCCAGCAGCAATAGGGGGGGCCGGTACGAGCAGTACTTC.

This clonotype was found a few times. V gene TRBV28 combines with J gene TRBJ2-5; TRBD1 matches 10 bases. Germline CDR1 and CDR2: MDHEN and SYDVKM. This CDR3 is built from 14 residues. V lost 4 bases to trimming and J lost 5 bases; unmatched junction nucleotides: 4. CDR3 in DNA: TGTGCCAGCAGTTGGGACAGGGGAGGGGAGACCCAGTACTTC. Translating gives CASSWDRGGETQYF.

The chain joins TRBV20-1 to TRBJ2-7; D is undetermined. The CDR3 length is 10 residues. V was shortened by 7 bases and J by 2 bases, with 6 bases between the two germline ends. The germline CDR1 and CDR2 sequences are DFQATT and SNEGSKA (reference sequence). The CDR3 here is CSVATYEQYF. CDR3 sequence (DNA): TGCAGTGTCGCGACCTACGAGCAGTACTTC.

There are many counts of this clonotype. V usage is TRBV20-1 and J usage is TRBJ1-4; maybe TRBD1 (5 bases). Germline V gene sequence: CDR1 DFQATT, CDR2 SNEGSKA (reference sequence). The CDR3 extends over 15 amino acids. The germline V and J ends were trimmed by 4 bases and 2 bases, with 14 bases remaining between them. This CDR3 is CSATPGFSTNEKLFF. Written as DNA, the CDR3 is TGCAGTGCTACCCCAGGGTTTTCGACTAATGAAAAACTGTTTTTT.

The chain uses TRBV12-3 or TRBV12-4 and TRBJ1-5; D is uncertain. The CDR3 has 15 amino acids. Trimming took off 3 bases at V and 1 base at J, with 10 bases between the two ends. The CDR3 region is CASSLGQRSNQPQHF. CDR3 sequence (DNA): TGTGCCAGCAGTTTGGGTCAGCGGAGCAATCAGCCCCAGCATTTT.

This clonotype was counted at least ten times. The rearrangement uses TRBV12-3 or TRBV12-4 and TRBJ2-3, with 12 bases aligning to TRBD2. Unmatched junction bases numbered 6, after V lost 7 bases and J lost 4 bases. CDR3 length: 15 residues. Written as DNA, the CDR3 is TGTGCCAGCACCGCACTAGCGGGAGGCTCAGATACGCAGTATTTT. This encodes CASTALAGGSDTQYF.

This clonotype appeared once. In DNA, the CDR3 is TGTGCCAGCAGTCCTTCTCTAGGGGGCGAGCAGTACTTC. Protein sequence: CASSPSLGGEQYF. The rearrangement uses TRBV7-6 and TRBJ2-7, with D possibly TRBD1 on 6 matching bases. V was clipped by 6 bases and J by 6 bases, with 15 bases between them. The germline gives CDR1 SGHVS, CDR2 FNYEAQ. The CDR3 is made up of 13 amino acids.